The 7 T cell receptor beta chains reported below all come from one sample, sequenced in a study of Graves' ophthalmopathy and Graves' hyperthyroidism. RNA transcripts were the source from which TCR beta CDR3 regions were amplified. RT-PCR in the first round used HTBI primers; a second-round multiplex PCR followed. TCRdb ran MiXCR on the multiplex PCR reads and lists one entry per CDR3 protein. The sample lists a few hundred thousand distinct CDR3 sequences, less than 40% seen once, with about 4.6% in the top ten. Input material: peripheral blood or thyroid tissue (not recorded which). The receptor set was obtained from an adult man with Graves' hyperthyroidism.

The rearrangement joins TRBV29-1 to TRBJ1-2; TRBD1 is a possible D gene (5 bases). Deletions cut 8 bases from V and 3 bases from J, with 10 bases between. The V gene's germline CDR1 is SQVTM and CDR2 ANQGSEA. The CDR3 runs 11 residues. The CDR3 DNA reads TGCAGCTCAGCAGGGTACTATGGCTACACCTTC. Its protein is CSSAGYYGYTF.

The CDR3 DNA is TGCAGTGCTAGTCCTAGCGGGGGAGGAGAGACCCAGTACTTC. Translation: CSASPSGGGETQYF. This sequence joins TRBV20-1 and TRBJ2-5; 10 nucleotides agree with TRBD2. There are 14 residues in the CDR3. From germline, CDR1 is DFQATT and CDR2 SNEGSKA (reference sequence). V gave up 3 bases and J gave up 4 bases; unmatched junction bases: 5.

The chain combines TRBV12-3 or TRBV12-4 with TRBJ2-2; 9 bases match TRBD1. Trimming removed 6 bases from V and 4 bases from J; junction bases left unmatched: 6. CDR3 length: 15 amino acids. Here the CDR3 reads CASRRQGGVTGELFF. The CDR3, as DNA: TGTGCCAGCAGACGACAGGGGGGGGTCACCGGGGAGCTGTTTTTT.

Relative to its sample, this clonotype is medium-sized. The CDR3 coding sequence is TGTGCCAGCAGCCTAGACCCTGCGGGGATAGTGCCCCTCCACTTT. The encoded protein is CASSLDPAGIVPLHF. The rearrangement uses TRBV7-2 and TRBJ1-6; D is undetermined. Germline CDR1 and CDR2: SGHTA and FQGNSA. V lost 5 bases, J lost 13 bases, and 21 bases lay in between. The CDR3 is made up of 15 amino acids.

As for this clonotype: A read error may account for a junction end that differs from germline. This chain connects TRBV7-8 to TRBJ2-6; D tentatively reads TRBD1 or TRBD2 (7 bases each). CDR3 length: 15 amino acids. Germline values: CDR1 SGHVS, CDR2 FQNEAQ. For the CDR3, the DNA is TGTGCCAGCAGTTCCAGACAGGGAGGGGGCAACGTCCTGACTTTC. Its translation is CASSSRQGGGNVLTF.

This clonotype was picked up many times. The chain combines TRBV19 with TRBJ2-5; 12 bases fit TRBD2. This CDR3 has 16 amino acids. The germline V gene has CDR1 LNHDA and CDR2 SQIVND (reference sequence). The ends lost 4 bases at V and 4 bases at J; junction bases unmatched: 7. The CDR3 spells CASSTLAGGPRETQYF. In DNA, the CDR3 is TGTGCCAGTAGTACGCTAGCGGGAGGGCCGCGAGAGACCCAGTACTTC. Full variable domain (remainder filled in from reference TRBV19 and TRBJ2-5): DGGITQSPKYLFRKEGQNVTLSCEQNLNHDAMYWYRQDPGQGLRLIYYSQIVNDFQKGDIAEGYSVSREKKESFPLTVTSAQKNPTAFYLCASSTLAGGPRETQYFGPGTRLLVL.

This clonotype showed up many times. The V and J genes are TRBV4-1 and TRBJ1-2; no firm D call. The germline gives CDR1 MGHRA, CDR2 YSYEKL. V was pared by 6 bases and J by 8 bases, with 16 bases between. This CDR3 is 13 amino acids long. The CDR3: CASSPQTMQGYTF. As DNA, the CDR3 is TGCGCCAGCAGTCCGCAGACTATGCAGGGCTACACCTTC.